One sample yielded the 29 T cell receptor beta chains listed below, sequenced in a study of T cells after yellow fever vaccination. MiXCR, run by TCRdb on the 5' RACE reads, gives a single entry per CDR3 protein. The sample gives approximately 550,000 distinct CDR3 sequences, about 19% of which show up once; roughly 13% is in the top ten. Here the sequenced sample was PBMCs, taken 15 days after the yellow fever booster vaccination. These receptors were taken from a man aged 25-40 years who received the YFV17D yellow fever vaccine.

This chain connects TRBV10-3 to TRBJ2-3, with D possibly being TRBD1 or TRBD2 (6 bases each). The CDR3 loop spans 16 amino acids. Trimming cost V 2 bases and J 1 base, with 13 bases left between them. Looked up from germline, CDR1 is ENHRY and CDR2 is SYGVKD. CDR3 coding DNA: TGTGCCATCAGTGAGGGGGGGCCGGGACGCACAGATACGCAGTATTTT. Amino acids: CAISEGGPGRTDTQYF.

This clonotype was counted at least ten times. The chain carries TRBV12-3 or TRBV12-4 and TRBJ1-4; 7 nucleotides match TRBD1. The V and J ends lost 6 bases and 5 bases, in that order; junction bases with no gene match: 3. There are 13 residues in the CDR3. CDR3 protein: CASSGTANEKLFF. Written as DNA, the CDR3 is TGTGCCAGCAGCGGGACAGCCAATGAAAAACTGTTTTTT.

This clonotype appeared once. The chain links TRBV15 to TRBJ2-1, with 7 bases lining up with TRBD2. The V and J ends lost 3 bases and 9 bases, in that order; junction bases with no gene match: 14. The CDR3 runs 16 residues. The germline gives CDR1 LNHNV, CDR2 YYDKDF (reference sequence). CDR3 region: CATSRWGAGERAEQFF. CDR3 bases: TGTGCCACCAGCAGGTGGGGTGCGGGGGAAAGGGCTGAGCAGTTCTTC.

The V and J genes are TRBV30 and TRBJ2-7; D is ambiguous. CDR3 size: 13 residues. Germline CDR1 and CDR2: GTSNPN and SVGIG (reference sequence). Trimming stripped 2 bases from V and 5 bases from J, with 13 bases between. CDR3: CAWSSLGNHEQYF. The CDR3 region has the DNA TGTGCCTGGAGTTCCCTCGGAAACCACGAGCAGTACTTC.

This clonotype appeared a single time. This chain connects TRBV5-1 to TRBJ1-1; D is possibly TRBD1 (5 bases). The CDR3 has 14 amino acids. Trimming removed 3 bases at V and 0 bases at J, with 9 bases between. Looked up from germline, CDR1 is SGHRS and CDR2 is YFSETQ. The CDR3 region is CASSSGQVNTEAFF. CDR3 coding DNA: TGCGCCAGCAGCTCAGGACAAGTGAACACTGAAGCTTTCTTT. Combining the CDR3 with reference TRBV5-1 and TRBJ1-1 gives the whole variable domain KAGVTQTPRYLIKTRGQQVTLSCSPISGHRSVSWYQQTPGQGLQFLFEYFSETQRNKGNFPGRFSGRQFSNSRSEMNVSTLELGDSALYLCASSSGQVNTEAFFGQGTRLTVV.

This chain joins TRBV11-1 and TRBJ2-1; tentatively, D is TRBD2 (5 bases). Trimming took 5 bases from V and 9 from J, leaving 8 bases between them. This CDR3 spans 11 amino acids. Germline CDR1 and CDR2: SGHAT and FQDESV (reference sequence). CDR3 coding DNA: TGTGCCAGCAGCCACGAGGGTGAGCAGTTCTTC. Protein: CASSHEGEQFF.

The rearrangement joins TRBV21-1 to TRBJ2-2; the table's D call TRBD2 went unverified against the DNA. TRBV21-1 has pseudogene status. The CDR3 length is 20 residues. In DNA form, the CDR3 reads TGTGCCAGCAGCAAAGTTGGCGGTCGGAGCGGGAGTCGAAGGACCGGGGAGCTGTTTTTT. Encoded protein: CASSKVGGRSGSRRTGELFF.

The J gene is TRBJ2-4, the V gene TRBV30; D is unresolved. Germline V gene data show CDR1 as GTSNPN and CDR2 as SVGIG (reference sequence). This CDR3 spans 14 amino acids. The V and J ends lost 2 bases and 4 bases respectively, with 12 bases between them. The CDR3 region has the DNA TGTGCCTGGAGTCCTCCGGCGGTAAAAAACATTCAGTACTTC. This sequence encodes CAWSPPAVKNIQYF. Supplemented by reference TRBV30 and TRBJ2-4, the full variable domain reads SQTIHQWPATLVQPVGSPLSLECTVEGTSNPNLYWYRQAAGRGLQLLFYSVGIGQISSEVPQNLSASRPQDRQFILSSKKLLLSDSGFYLCAWSPPAVKNIQYFGAGTRLSVL.

This rearrangement joins TRBV27 to TRBJ2-7, with D possibly matching TRBD1 (5 bases). CDR1 is MNHEY and CDR2 is SMNVEV in the germline V gene (reference sequence). V was clipped by 8 bases and J by 12 bases, with 17 bases between them. The CDR3 has 11 residues. The CDR3: CASQLRTQLYF. DNA of the CDR3: TGTGCCAGCCAGCTCAGGACACAACTGTACTTC.

The chain is built from TRBV11-2 and TRBJ2-7; D perhaps matches TRBD1 (6 bases). Germline assignment: CDR1 SGHAT and CDR2 FQNNGV. CDR3 size: 14 residues. V was trimmed by 0 bases and J by 5 bases, leaving 11 bases between them. The CDR3 nucleotides read TGTGCCAGCAGCTTAGAGGGCAGGGGCCACGAGCAGTACTTC. Its translation is CASSLEGRGHEQYF.

This clonotype has only a few counts. The J gene is TRBJ2-7, the V gene TRBV20-1; D is perhaps TRBD1 (5 bases). Germline V gene lookup returns CDR1 DFQATT and CDR2 SNEGSKA (reference sequence). V was clipped by 0 bases and J by 1 base, with 13 bases between them. The CDR3 contains 15 residues. CDR3 sequence reads: CSARDLMDNSYEQYF. CDR3 sequence (DNA): TGCAGTGCTAGAGATCTTATGGACAATTCCTACGAGCAGTACTTC.

This clonotype turned up a few times. V gene TRBV7-8 combines with J gene TRBJ2-1; D remains unclear. Germline CDR1 is SGHVS and CDR2 is FQNEAQ. Trimming pared 5 bases from V and 9 bases from J, leaving 11 bases between. The CDR3 is 12 amino acids. CDR3 amino acids: CASSLPRSEQFF. Written as DNA, the CDR3 is TGTGCCAGCAGCCTTCCGCGGAGTGAGCAGTTCTTC.

The V and J genes are TRBV7-2 and TRBJ2-1; D ambiguous. CDR3 length: 12 residues. V was cut by 5 bases and J by 10 bases, with 12 bases left in between. The V gene's germline CDR1 is SGHTA and CDR2 FQGNSA. CDR3 nucleotide sequence: TGTGCCAGCAGCCCCCGGCTTTACGAGCAGTTCTTC. Protein: CASSPRLYEQFF.

As DNA, the CDR3 is TGTGCCAGCACCCAAAGGTCGACTAGCGGGAGCCCTTACAATGAGCAGTTCTTC. Encoded protein: CASTQRSTSGSPYNEQFF. This chain connects TRBV6-1 to TRBJ2-1; 12 bases match TRBD2. The junction had 14 bases not matched to a gene; V was cut back by 7 bases and J by 4 bases. CDR3 size: 18 residues. Germline CDR1 and CDR2: MNHNS and SASEGT.

This clonotype was observed a handful of times. The chain links TRBV10-1 to TRBJ2-7; no clear D. This CDR3 contains 13 residues. Trimming cost V 0 bases and J 6 bases, with 9 bases left between them. Germline values: CDR1 WNHNN, CDR2 SYGVQD (reference sequence). The CDR3 here is CASSESEVREQYF. The DNA for the CDR3 is TGCGCCAGCAGTGAGTCTGAGGTGCGCGAGCAGTACTTC.

The chain links TRBV5-1 to TRBJ2-7; 8 positions match TRBD1. Trimming cost V 0 bases and J 2 bases; bases outside gene matches: 4. Germline loops: CDR1 SGHRS, CDR2 YFSETQ. CDR3 length: 15 amino acids. CDR3: CASSLAGTGPYEQYF. The CDR3 bases are TGCGCCAGCAGCTTGGCCGGGACAGGTCCCTACGAGCAGTACTTC.

V usage is TRBV5-5 and J usage is TRBJ1-5; D unclear. There are 14 residues in the CDR3. V lost 4 bases, J lost 3 bases, and 11 bases lay in between. From germline, CDR1 is SGHKS and CDR2 YYEKEE (reference sequence). Written as DNA, the CDR3 is TGTGCCAGCAGCCCACCGGGATTCAATCAGCCCCAGCATTTT. Translated: CASSPPGFNQPQHF.

The J gene is TRBJ2-1, the V gene TRBV3-1; TRBD2 aligns across 10 bases. V shed 11 bases, J shed 2 bases, and the junction held 9 bases outside the gene matches. The CDR3 spans 15 residues. Germline assignment: CDR1 LGHDT and CDR2 YNNKEL (reference sequence). The chain's CDR3 is CAATRGLAAYNEQFF. DNA for the CDR3: TGTGCCGCGACGCGCGGACTAGCGGCCTACAATGAGCAGTTCTTC.

Many counts were recorded for this clonotype. The genes are TRBV7-9 and TRBJ2-5; D not resolved. Germline loops: CDR1 SEHNR, CDR2 FQNEAQ (reference sequence). The germline V and J ends were trimmed by 1 base and 1 base, with 4 bases remaining between them. The CDR3 runs 13 residues. The CDR3 loop reads CASSLVAQETQYF. The CDR3 bases are TGTGCCAGCAGCTTAGTAGCCCAAGAGACCCAGTACTTC.

The CDR3 DNA reads as TGTGCCAGCTCACAGGTGGGAAGGGGCGAGCAGTACTTC. Its protein is CASSQVGRGEQYF. The chain is built from TRBV18 and TRBJ2-7, with a possible D match to TRBD1 (5 bases). Trimming removed 4 bases from V and 6 bases from J, with 13 bases in between. Per the germline V gene, CDR1 is KGHSH and CDR2 is LQKENI. There are 13 residues in the CDR3.

The CDR3 here is CASRYEGEAFF. The CDR3 DNA reads TGCGCCAGCAGATACGAGGGTGAAGCTTTCTTT. J is TRBJ1-1 and V is TRBV5-1; D gene uncertain. CDR1 SGHRS and CDR2 YFSETQ come from the germline V gene. CDR3 length: 11 residues. The V and J ends lost 5 bases and 7 bases respectively, with 9 bases between them. The complete variable domain, with remaining parts taken from reference TRBV5-1 and TRBJ1-1, reads KAGVTQTPRYLIKTRGQQVTLSCSPISGHRSVSWYQQTPGQGLQFLFEYFSETQRNKGNFPGRFSGRQFSNSRSEMNVSTLELGDSALYLCASRYEGEAFFGQGTRLTVV.

This clonotype has a handful of counts. Here the CDR3 reads CSVAGGLGANVLTF. CDR3 DNA: TGCAGCGTCGCAGGGGGACTTGGGGCCAACGTCCTGACTTTC. The genes are TRBV29-1 and TRBJ2-6; D is perhaps TRBD1 (7 bases). CDR1 is SQVTM, CDR2 ANQGSEA, per germline. This CDR3 is 14 amino acids long. Trimming removed 6 bases from V and 3 bases from J, with 12 bases in between.

The gene calls are TRBV5-1 and TRBJ2-1; 8 positions match TRBD1. The germline V gene encodes CDR1 SGHRS and CDR2 YFSETQ. CDR3 length: 14 residues. Germline trimming cut 3 bases from V and 6 bases from J; bases unmatched to any gene: 5. The CDR3 DNA follows: TGCGCCAGCAGCTATACGACAGGGGTCAATGAGCAGTTCTTC. Translating gives CASSYTTGVNEQFF.

A few counts support this clonotype. The rearrangement uses TRBV12-3 or TRBV12-4 and TRBJ2-1; TRBD2 is a possible D gene (6 bases). V lost 6 bases and J 15 bases, leaving 24 bases between the germline ends. The CDR3 loop spans 14 amino acids. The CDR3: CASSPGALASEVFF. The DNA for the CDR3 is TGTGCCAGCAGCCCCGGGGCGCTAGCGTCAGAGGTGTTCTTC.

The chain couples TRBV11-1 to TRBJ2-3, with D possibly matching TRBD1 (6 bases). The germline V gene encodes CDR1 SGHAT and CDR2 FQDESV (reference sequence). This CDR3 spans 15 amino acids. Trimming left V 5 bases short and J 0 bases short, with 12 bases between. CDR3 sequence: CASSPRTDSTDTQYF. CDR3 coding DNA: TGTGCCAGCAGCCCCCGGACAGATAGCACAGATACGCAGTATTTT.

The chain's CDR3 is CASSRTGEGNQPQHF. The CDR3 nucleotides read TGTGCCAGCAGCCGGACAGGGGAGGGCAATCAGCCCCAGCATTTT. The chain employs TRBV6-2 or TRBV6-3 and TRBJ1-5; 9 nucleotides line up with TRBD1. Germline CDR1 and CDR2: MNHEY and SVGEGT. CDR3 size: 15 residues. V lost 6 bases, J lost 2 bases, and 5 bases stayed unmatched.

V is TRBV5-1 and J is TRBJ2-1; TRBD2 agrees at 8 bases. CDR1 and CDR2 from the germline V gene are SGHRS and YFSETQ. Unmatched junction bases numbered 9, after V lost 5 bases and J lost 5 bases. The CDR3 spans 15 residues. The CDR3 nucleotides are TGCGCCAGCAGGGTAGCGGGGAGGGGCGACAATGAGCAGTTCTTC. It translates to CASRVAGRGDNEQFF.

The genes are TRBV7-9 and TRBJ2-7, with a possible D match to TRBD1 (6 bases). This CDR3 spans 13 amino acids. The germline V and J ends were trimmed by 4 bases and 5 bases, with 12 bases remaining between them. Germline V gives CDR1 SEHNR, CDR2 FQNEAQ (reference sequence). CDR3: CASSSGHRDEQYF. CDR3 sequence (DNA): TGTGCCAGCAGCTCTGGACACAGGGACGAGCAGTACTTC. The full variable domain, its missing parts supplied by reference TRBV7-9 and TRBJ2-7, is DTGVSQNPRHKITKRGQNVTFRCDPISEHNRLYWYRQTLGQGPEFLTYFQNEAQLEKSRLLSDRFSAERPKGSFSTLEIQRTEQGDSAMYLCASSSGHRDEQYFGPGTRLTVT.

This clonotype was picked up many times. This chain connects TRBV7-2 to TRBJ2-1, with a possible D match to TRBD2 (6 bases). The CDR3 is 13 amino acids. The germline V gene encodes CDR1 SGHTA and CDR2 FQGNSA. Between the trimmed V and J ends, which lost 3 bases and 7 bases, there was a span of 10 bases. In DNA form, the CDR3 reads TGTGCCAGCAGCTTCGGGAGCTGGAATGAGCAGTTCTTC. Translating gives CASSFGSWNEQFF.